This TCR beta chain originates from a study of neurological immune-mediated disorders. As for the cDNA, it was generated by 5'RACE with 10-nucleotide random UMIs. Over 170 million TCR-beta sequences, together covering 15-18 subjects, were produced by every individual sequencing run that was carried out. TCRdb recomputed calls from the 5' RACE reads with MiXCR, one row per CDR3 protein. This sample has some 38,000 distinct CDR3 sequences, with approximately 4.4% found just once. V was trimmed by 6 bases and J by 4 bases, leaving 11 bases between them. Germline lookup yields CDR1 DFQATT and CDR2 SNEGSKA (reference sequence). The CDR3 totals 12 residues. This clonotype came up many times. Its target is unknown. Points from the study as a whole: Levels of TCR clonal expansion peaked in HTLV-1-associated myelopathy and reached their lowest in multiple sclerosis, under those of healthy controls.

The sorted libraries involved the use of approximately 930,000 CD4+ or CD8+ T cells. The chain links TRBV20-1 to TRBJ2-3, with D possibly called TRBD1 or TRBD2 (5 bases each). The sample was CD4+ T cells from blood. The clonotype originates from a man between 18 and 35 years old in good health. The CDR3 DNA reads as TGCAGTGCCTGGGGGTTAGCAGATACGCAGTATTTT. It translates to CSAWGLADTQYF.